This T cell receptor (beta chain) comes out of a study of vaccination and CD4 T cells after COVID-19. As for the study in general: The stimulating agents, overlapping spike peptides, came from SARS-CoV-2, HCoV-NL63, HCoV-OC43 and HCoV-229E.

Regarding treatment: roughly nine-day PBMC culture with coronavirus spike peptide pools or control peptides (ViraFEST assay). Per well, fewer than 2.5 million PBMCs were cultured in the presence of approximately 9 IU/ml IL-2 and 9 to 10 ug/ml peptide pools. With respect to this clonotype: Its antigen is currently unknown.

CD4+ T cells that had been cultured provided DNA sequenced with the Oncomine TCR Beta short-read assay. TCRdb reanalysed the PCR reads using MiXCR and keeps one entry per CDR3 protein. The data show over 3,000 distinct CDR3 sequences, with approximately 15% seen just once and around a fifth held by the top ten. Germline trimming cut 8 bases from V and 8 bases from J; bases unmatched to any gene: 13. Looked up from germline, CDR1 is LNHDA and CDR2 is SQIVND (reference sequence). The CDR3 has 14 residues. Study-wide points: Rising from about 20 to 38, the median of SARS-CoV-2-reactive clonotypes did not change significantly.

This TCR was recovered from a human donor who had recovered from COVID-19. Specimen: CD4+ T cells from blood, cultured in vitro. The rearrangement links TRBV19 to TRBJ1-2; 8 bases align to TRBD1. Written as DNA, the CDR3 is TGTGCCAGTCGACCTCAGGGGGCGCGAAAGGGCTACACCTTC. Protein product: CASRPQGARKGYTF.